A single T cell receptor (beta chain) is shown here with its context. Its specificity is not known. V dropped 2 bases and J dropped 0 bases, with 9 bases sitting between them. The CDR3 is made up of 15 amino acids. Per germline, CDR1 MNHEY and CDR2 SMNVEV (reference sequence). This specimen comes from a study of cytotoxic CD8 clonotypes in ibrutinib-treated CLL. On the study more broadly: Partial responders around 24, complete 2; about twelve progressed and some 15 stayed in remission by median around 62 months. Findings and limits, study-wide: Relative to age-matched healthy donors, clonality at baseline was higher, and it tracked circulating CD8+ T-cell counts. Elevated clonality accompanied ibrutinib response, with a return toward baseline values at progression.

Assay used: immunoSEQ multiplex PCR; TCRdb lists only in-frame clones, some missing. The data hold hundreds of thousands of clones, with less than 75% observed a single time. V is TRBV27 and J is TRBJ2-3, with D unresolved. This sequence originates from a human donor with chronic lymphocytic leukemia. Here the sequenced sample was PBMCs, taken after 24 months of ibrutinib treatment. The CDR3 DNA reads as TGTGCCAGCAGTTTAGCCGAATCTAGCACAGATACGCAGTATTTT. This gives the protein CASSLAESSTDTQYF.